Each of the 25 T cell receptor beta chains below was sequenced from the same sample in a study of T cell responses to AZD1222 COVID-19 vaccine. Assay used: immunoSEQ multiplex PCR; TCRdb lists only in-frame clones, some missing. The sample records some 130,000 clones, 70% to 90% being singletons. Sample: peripheral blood, taken on day 0 of AZD1222 vaccination. Receptors originate from an adult in good health.

Concerning this clone: Its ends do not fully match the called genes, so a read error is possible. The same CDR3 arises from other DNA sequences in this sample as well. The chain employs TRBV6-5 and TRBJ1-2, with unresolved D. CDR1 MNHEY and CDR2 SVGAGI come from the germline V gene. The length of the CDR3 is 14 residues. CDR3 nucleotide sequence: TGCGCCAGCACCCCCACCGGACGGTATGATGGCTACACCTTC. It translates to CASTPTGRYDGYTF.

V is TRBV28 and J is TRBJ1-5; TRBD1 is a possible D gene (5 bases). Per germline, CDR1 MDHEN and CDR2 SYDVKM. Trimming removed 3 bases from V and 6 bases from J, with 12 bases in between. The CDR3 sequence is 14 residues long. CDR3 loop: CASSFPGGFQPQHF. CDR3 bases: TGTGCCAGCAGTTTTCCGGGGGGGTTTCAGCCCCAGCATTTT.

The chain employs TRBV30 and TRBJ1-1; the D is unclear. This CDR3 has 12 residues. Germline V lookup: CDR1 GTSNPN, CDR2 SVGIG (reference sequence). DNA for the CDR3: TGTGCAAGACGTCTAACTAACACTGAAGCTTTCTTT. The encoded protein is CARRLTNTEAFF. The full variable domain, its missing parts supplied by reference TRBV30 and TRBJ1-1, is SQTIHQWPATLVQPVGSPLSLECTVEGTSNPNLYWYRQAAGRGLQLLFYSVGIGQISSEVPQNLSASRPQDRQFILSSKKLLLSDSGFYLCARRLTNTEAFFGQGTRLTVV.

In this sample, this clone turned up once. The rearrangement links TRBV27 to TRBJ1-1, with TRBD1 as a possible D gene (5 bases). The CDR3 consists of 16 residues. The germline V gene has CDR1 MNHEY and CDR2 SMNVEV (reference sequence). V lost 5 bases, J lost 2 bases, and 18 bases lay in between. CDR3 DNA: TGTGCCAGCAGTCTCCACCCCCTCAGGGACAACACTGAAGCTTTCTTT. Its translation is CASSLHPLRDNTEAFF.

This clone has just a few counts. The rearrangement uses TRBV19 and TRBJ2-2, with D hard to call. V was trimmed by 3 bases and J by 5 bases, leaving 10 bases between them. This CDR3 contains 14 residues. The germline V gene encodes CDR1 LNHDA and CDR2 SQIVND (reference sequence). CDR3 DNA: TGTGCCAGTAGTATCGAAGCACTTACCGGGGAGCTGTTTTTT. It encodes CASSIEALTGELFF.

J is TRBJ2-1 and V is TRBV15; D call uncertain. In germline, CDR1 is LNHNV, CDR2 YYDKDF (reference sequence). The CDR3 is made up of 14 amino acids. V was cut by 7 bases and J by 8 bases, with 18 bases left in between. CDR3 nucleotide sequence: TGTGCCACCATGGGTAGGGATCCGTTCGATGAGCAGTTCTTC. Its translation: CATMGRDPFDEQFF.

This chain uses TRBV30 with TRBJ1-2; 10 bases are shared with TRBD1. The CDR3 runs 15 residues. V lost 3 bases and J lost 8; bases outside the gene matches: 12. Germline V CDR1 and CDR2: GTSNPN, SVGIG (reference sequence). The CDR3 region is CAWSPPGTGAGGYTF. The CDR3 nucleotides are TGTGCCTGGAGCCCCCCCGGGACAGGGGCGGGAGGCTACACCTTC.

This chain connects TRBV27 to TRBJ1-5; unclear D gene. The CDR3 is 15 residues long. Germline V lookup: CDR1 MNHEY, CDR2 SMNVEV (reference sequence). V was shortened by 5 bases and J by 9 bases, with 20 bases between the two germline ends. The CDR3 here is CASSPTLPGVTPQHF. The CDR3 coding sequence is TGTGCCAGCAGTCCCACCCTCCCGGGTGTGACGCCCCAGCATTTT.

The chain uses TRBV6-2 or TRBV6-3 and TRBJ1-4, with D possibly TRBD1 on 5 matching bases. The CDR3 spans 16 residues. The germline CDR1 and CDR2 sequences are MNHEY and SVGEGT. Trimming shortened V by 1 base and J by 7 bases, and 16 bases separated the two germline ends. The CDR3 protein is CASSYWQGGTGEKLFF. DNA for the CDR3: TGTGCCAGCAGTTACTGGCAGGGTGGCACGGGTGAAAAACTGTTTTTT.

V is TRBV5-1 and J is TRBJ1-1, with 9 bases identical to TRBD1. Germline lookup yields CDR1 SGHRS and CDR2 YFSETQ. V shed 1 base and J 10 bases; nucleotides not matched to a gene: 11. The CDR3 is made up of 15 amino acids. The CDR3 region has the DNA TGCGCCAGCAGCTTGACCGGGACAGGGCCGTTTGGAGCTTTCTTT. Translating gives CASSLTGTGPFGAFF.

This chain links TRBV6-6 with TRBJ1-3, with 7 bases identical to TRBD1. The CDR3 runs 18 residues. Germline-derived CDR1 and CDR2 are MNHNY and SVGAGI (reference sequence). The ends lost 6 bases at V and 4 bases at J; junction bases unmatched: 18. The CDR3 is CASSRTATGSIRGNTIYF. The CDR3 coding sequence is TGTGCCAGCAGCCGAACCGCGACAGGGTCTATTCGAGGAAACACCATATATTTT.

The chain has TRBV7-2 and TRBJ2-3; D might be TRBD2 (7 bases). Germline assignment: CDR1 SGHTA and CDR2 FQGNSA. V lost 8 bases, J lost 1 base, and 19 bases lay in between. The CDR3 is 16 residues long. The CDR3 region is CASGRGRGARTDTQYF. The DNA for the CDR3 is TGTGCCAGCGGAAGGGGTCGGGGGGCCCGCACAGATACGCAGTATTTT.

CDR3 in amino acids: CASSDIRLYGYTF. The DNA of the CDR3 is TGTGCCAGCAGTGACATCAGACTCTATGGCTACACCTTC. This sequence joins TRBV28 and TRBJ1-2; D gene uncertain. CDR1 and CDR2 from the germline V gene are MDHEN and SYDVKM. V was clipped by 5 bases and J by 4 bases, with 11 bases between them. The CDR3 spans 13 residues.

The genes are TRBV18 and TRBJ2-3; 8 positions match TRBD1. The CDR3 length is 15 residues. V was clipped by 3 bases and J by 5 bases; unmatched bases: 7. In germline, CDR1 is KGHSH, CDR2 LQKENI. The CDR3 reads CASSPNTGGGDTQYF. CDR3 nucleotide sequence: TGTGCCAGCTCACCCAATACAGGGGGTGGAGATACGCAGTATTTT.

The table lists this clone with many counts. This chain joins TRBV6-1 and TRBJ1-6, with D tentatively TRBD1 (6 bases). V was cut by 1 base and J by 10 bases, with 17 bases left in between. Germline lookup yields CDR1 MNHNS and CDR2 SASEGT. CDR3 size: 16 residues. The CDR3 here is CASSEGSGGLGSPLHF. The CDR3 nucleotides read TGTGCCAGCAGTGAAGGTTCGGGGGGCCTAGGGTCACCCCTCCACTTT.

This chain joins TRBV5-1 and TRBJ2-7; D possibly uses TRBD1 or TRBD2 (5 bases each). Deletions cut 10 bases from V and 6 bases from J, with 35 bases between. The CDR3 covers 18 residues. Germline CDR1 and CDR2: SGHRS and YFSETQ. The CDR3 DNA sequence: TGCGCCCCCGTGGCGGGTGAAGTTATGAATGGGGGTTGGGTCGAGCAGTACTTC. Protein product: CAPVAGEVMNGGWVEQYF.

This sequence joins TRBV28 and TRBJ1-2; D is uncertain. Germline V CDR1 and CDR2: MDHEN, SYDVKM. V was trimmed by 6 bases and J by 1 base, leaving 15 bases between them. The CDR3 covers 15 residues. CDR3 residues: CASRLAWRYNYGYTF. The CDR3 DNA is TGTGCCAGCAGGCTCGCATGGAGATATAACTATGGCTACACCTTC.

The gene calls are TRBV7-3 and TRBJ2-2; possible D gene TRBD2, 5 bases. The CDR3 totals 15 residues. V lost 0 bases to trimming and J lost 5 bases, with 10 bases between them. The germline CDR1 and CDR2 sequences are SGHTA and FQGTGA. The chain's CDR3 is CASSLTGIATGELFF. The CDR3 nucleotides read TGTGCCAGCAGCTTAACGGGAATAGCGACCGGGGAGCTGTTTTTT. The complete variable domain, with remaining parts taken from reference TRBV7-3 and TRBJ2-2, reads GAGVSQTPSNKVTEKGKYVELRCDPISGHTALYWYRQSLGQGPEFLIYFQGTGAADDSGLPNDRFFAVRPEGSVSTLKIQRTERGDSAVYLCASSLTGIATGELFFGEGSRLTVL.

The chain couples TRBV7-3 to TRBJ1-1; unclear D gene. Trimming took off 3 bases at V and 1 base at J, with 6 bases between the two ends. This CDR3 has 13 amino acids. Germline CDR1 SGHTA, CDR2 FQGTGA. CDR3 sequence reads: CASSFRGNTEAFF. CDR3 nucleotides: TGTGCCAGCAGCTTCCGGGGGAACACTGAAGCTTTCTTT.

The chain joins TRBV6-5 to TRBJ1-1, with 7 positions matching TRBD1. The CDR3 has 13 amino acids. CDR1 is MNHEY and CDR2 is SVGAGI in the germline V gene. The CDR3 spells CAAGTARNTEAFF. The CDR3 nucleotides read TGTGCTGCCGGGACAGCTCGGAACACTGAAGCTTTCTTT.

The gene calls are TRBV5-1 and TRBJ1-1; possible D gene TRBD1, 5 bases. The V end lost 3 bases, the J end lost 6 bases, and 15 bases lay between the germline ends. The germline V gene has CDR1 SGHRS and CDR2 YFSETQ. The CDR3 is made up of 14 amino acids. DNA of the CDR3: TGCGCCAGCAGCTCCGGACCCGGGGACCCTGAAGCTTTCTTT. It specifies CASSSGPGDPEAFF.

This rearrangement joins TRBV5-6 to TRBJ1-1; D is unresolved. CDR1 SGHDT and CDR2 YYEEEE come from the germline V gene. Trimming took off 4 bases at V and 4 bases at J, with 8 bases between the two ends. The CDR3 consists of 12 residues. DNA of the CDR3: TGTGCCAGCAGCCCGGGAACCACTGAAGCTTTCTTT. It translates to CASSPGTTEAFF.

This clone was seen a single time. J is TRBJ2-3 and V is TRBV19; D is possibly TRBD1 (6 bases). CDR3 length: 16 amino acids. V was shortened by 3 bases and J by 4 bases, with 17 bases between the two germline ends. Germline loops: CDR1 LNHDA, CDR2 SQIVND (reference sequence). CDR3 DNA: TGTGCCAGTAGTATCAACACAGGGATGAGGGCAGATACGCAGTATTTT. Its protein product is CASSINTGMRADTQYF.

This chain's CDR3 is CASSIEGLGNQPQHF. The CDR3 nucleotides are TGTGCCAGTAGTATAGAAGGGCTGGGAAATCAGCCCCAGCATTTT. The chain has TRBV19 and TRBJ1-5; D is ambiguous. With 0 bases removed from V and 4 bases from J, the gap between germline ends came to 10 bases. The CDR3 is made up of 15 amino acids. Germline values: CDR1 LNHDA, CDR2 SQIVND (reference sequence). Filled out from reference TRBV19 and TRBJ1-5, the complete variable domain reads DGGITQSPKYLFRKEGQNVTLSCEQNLNHDAMYWYRQDPGQGLRLIYYSQIVNDFQKGDIAEGYSVSREKKESFPLTVTSAQKNPTAFYLCASSIEGLGNQPQHFGDGTRLSIL.

This clone showed up just once. The chain recombines TRBV2 with TRBJ1-5, with 8 bases that match TRBD1. Per germline, CDR1 SNHLY and CDR2 FYNNEI. The CDR3 runs to 13 residues. The V gene end was trimmed by 6 bases and the J gene end by 5 bases; junction bases not matched to a gene: 3. The CDR3 sequence is CASRGTGDQPQHF. The CDR3 DNA sequence: TGTGCCAGCAGGGGGACAGGAGATCAGCCCCAGCATTTT.